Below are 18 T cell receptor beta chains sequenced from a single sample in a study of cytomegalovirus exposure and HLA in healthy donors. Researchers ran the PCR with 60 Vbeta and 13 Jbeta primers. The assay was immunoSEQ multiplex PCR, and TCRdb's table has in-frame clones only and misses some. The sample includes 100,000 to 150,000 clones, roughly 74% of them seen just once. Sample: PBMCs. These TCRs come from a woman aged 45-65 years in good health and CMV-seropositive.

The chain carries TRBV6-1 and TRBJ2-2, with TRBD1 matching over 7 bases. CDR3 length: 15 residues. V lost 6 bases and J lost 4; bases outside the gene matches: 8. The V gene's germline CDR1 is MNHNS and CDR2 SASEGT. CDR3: CASRGGDRVTGELFF. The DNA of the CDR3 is TGTGCCAGCAGGGGTGGTGACAGGGTCACCGGGGAGCTGTTTTTT.

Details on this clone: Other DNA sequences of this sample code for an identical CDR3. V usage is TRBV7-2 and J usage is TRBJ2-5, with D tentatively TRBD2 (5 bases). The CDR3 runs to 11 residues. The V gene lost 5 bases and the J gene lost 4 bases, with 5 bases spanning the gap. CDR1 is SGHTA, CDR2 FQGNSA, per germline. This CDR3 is CASSRGETQYF. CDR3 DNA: TGTGCCAGCAGCCGGGGAGAGACCCAGTACTTC.

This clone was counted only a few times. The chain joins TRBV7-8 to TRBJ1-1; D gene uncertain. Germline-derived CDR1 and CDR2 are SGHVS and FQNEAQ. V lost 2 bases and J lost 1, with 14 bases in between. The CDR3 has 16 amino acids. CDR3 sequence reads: CASSLRGRSQNTEAFF. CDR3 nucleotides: TGTGCCAGCAGCTTACGTGGAAGGAGTCAGAACACTGAAGCTTTCTTT. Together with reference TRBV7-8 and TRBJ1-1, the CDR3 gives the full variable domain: GAGVSQSPRYKVAKRGQDVALRCDPISGHVSLFWYQQALGQGPEFLTYFQNEAQLDKSGLPSDRFFAERPEGSVSTLKIQRTQQEDSAVYLCASSLRGRSQNTEAFFGQGTRLTVV.

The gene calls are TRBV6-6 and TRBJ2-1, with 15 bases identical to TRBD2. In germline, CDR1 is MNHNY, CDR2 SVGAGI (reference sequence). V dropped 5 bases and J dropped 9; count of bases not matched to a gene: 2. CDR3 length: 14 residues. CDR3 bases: TGTGCCAGCAGTGGACTAGCGGGGGGGGGTGAGCAGTTCTTC. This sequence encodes CASSGLAGGGEQFF.

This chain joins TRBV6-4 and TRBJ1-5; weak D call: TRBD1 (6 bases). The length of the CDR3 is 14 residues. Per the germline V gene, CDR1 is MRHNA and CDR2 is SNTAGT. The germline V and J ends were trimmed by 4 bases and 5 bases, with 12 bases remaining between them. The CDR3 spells CASSGVEGDQPQHF. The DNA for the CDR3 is TGTGCCAGCAGTGGGGTTGAGGGGGATCAGCCCCAGCATTTT.

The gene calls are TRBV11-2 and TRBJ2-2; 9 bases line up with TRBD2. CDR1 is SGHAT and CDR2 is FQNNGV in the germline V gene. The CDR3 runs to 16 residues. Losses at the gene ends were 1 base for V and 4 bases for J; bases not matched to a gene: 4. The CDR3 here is CASSLVSAGGTGELFF. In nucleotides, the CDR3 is TGTGCCAGCAGCTTAGTCTCAGCGGGGGGCACCGGGGAGCTGTTTTTT.

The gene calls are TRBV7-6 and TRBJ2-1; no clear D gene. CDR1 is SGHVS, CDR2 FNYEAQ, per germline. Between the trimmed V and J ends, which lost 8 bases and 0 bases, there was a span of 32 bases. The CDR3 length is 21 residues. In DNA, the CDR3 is TGTGCCAGCCTACCGAGCATTTTTTCCCGTACCACCTTAAGCTCCTACAATGAGCAGTTCTTC. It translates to CASLPSIFSRTTLSSYNEQFF.

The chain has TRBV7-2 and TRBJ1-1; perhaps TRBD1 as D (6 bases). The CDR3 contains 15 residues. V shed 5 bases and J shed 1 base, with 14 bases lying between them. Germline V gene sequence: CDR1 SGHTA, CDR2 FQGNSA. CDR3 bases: TGTGCCAGCAGCCCCGGGACAACACGGAACACTGAAGCTTTCTTT. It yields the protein CASSPGTTRNTEAFF.

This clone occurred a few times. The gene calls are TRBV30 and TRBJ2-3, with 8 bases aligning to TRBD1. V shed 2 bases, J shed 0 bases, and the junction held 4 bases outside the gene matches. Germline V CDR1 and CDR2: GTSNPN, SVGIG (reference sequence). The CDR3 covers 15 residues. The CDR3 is CAWSPAGGSTDTQYF. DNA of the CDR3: TGTGCCTGGAGTCCAGCAGGGGGCAGCACAGATACGCAGTATTTT. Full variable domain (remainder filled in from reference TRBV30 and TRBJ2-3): SQTIHQWPATLVQPVGSPLSLECTVEGTSNPNLYWYRQAAGRGLQLLFYSVGIGQISSEVPQNLSASRPQDRQFILSSKKLLLSDSGFYLCAWSPAGGSTDTQYFGPGTRLTVL.

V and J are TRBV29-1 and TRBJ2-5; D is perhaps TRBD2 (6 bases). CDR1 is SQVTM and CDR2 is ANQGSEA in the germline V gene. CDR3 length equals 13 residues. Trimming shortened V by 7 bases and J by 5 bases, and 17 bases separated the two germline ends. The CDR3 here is CSADGGPRETQYF. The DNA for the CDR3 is TGCAGCGCCGACGGGGGACCGAGGGAGACCCAGTACTTC.

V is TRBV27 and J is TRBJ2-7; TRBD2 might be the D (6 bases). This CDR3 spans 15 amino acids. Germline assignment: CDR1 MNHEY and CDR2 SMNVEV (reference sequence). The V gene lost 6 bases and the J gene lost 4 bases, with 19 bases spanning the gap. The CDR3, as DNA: TGTGCCAGCAGACAAGAAGGGATCGGGAGATACGAGCAGTACTTC. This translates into CASRQEGIGRYEQYF.

The DNA for the CDR3 is TGCAGCTTGGAGGTGTTAACTGAGCAGTTCTTC. Encoded protein: CSLEVLTEQFF. This chain links TRBV29-1 with TRBJ2-1; weak D call: TRBD2 (5 bases). Germline CDR1 SQVTM, CDR2 ANQGSEA. V gave up 8 bases and J gave up 9 bases, with 14 bases separating them. The CDR3 length is 11 residues.

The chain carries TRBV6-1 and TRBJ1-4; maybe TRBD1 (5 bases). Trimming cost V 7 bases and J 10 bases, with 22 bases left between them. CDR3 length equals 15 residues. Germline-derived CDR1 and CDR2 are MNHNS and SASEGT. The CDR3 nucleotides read TGTGCCAGCACCGTACAGGCCGTTGCGGAGGGAAAACTGTTTTTT. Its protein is CASTVQAVAEGKLFF.

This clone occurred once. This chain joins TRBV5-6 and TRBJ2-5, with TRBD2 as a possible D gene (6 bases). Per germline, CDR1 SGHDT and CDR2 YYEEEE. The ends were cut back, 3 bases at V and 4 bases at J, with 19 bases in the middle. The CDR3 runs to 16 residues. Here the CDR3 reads CASSSLGSGMGETQYF. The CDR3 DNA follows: TGTGCCAGCAGCTCCCTGGGTAGCGGAATGGGAGAGACCCAGTACTTC.

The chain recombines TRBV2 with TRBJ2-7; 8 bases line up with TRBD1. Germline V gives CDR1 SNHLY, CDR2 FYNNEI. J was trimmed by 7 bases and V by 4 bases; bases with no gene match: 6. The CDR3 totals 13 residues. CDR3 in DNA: TGTGCCAGCAGTGGAAGACAGGGGAGGGAGCAGTACTTC. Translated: CASSGRQGREQYF.

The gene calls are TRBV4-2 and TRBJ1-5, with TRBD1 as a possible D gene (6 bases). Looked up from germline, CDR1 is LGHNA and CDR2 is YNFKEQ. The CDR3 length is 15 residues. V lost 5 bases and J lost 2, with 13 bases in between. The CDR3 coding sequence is TGTGCCAGCAGCATGGACAGAAGCGGCAATCAGCCCCAGCATTTT. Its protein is CASSMDRSGNQPQHF.

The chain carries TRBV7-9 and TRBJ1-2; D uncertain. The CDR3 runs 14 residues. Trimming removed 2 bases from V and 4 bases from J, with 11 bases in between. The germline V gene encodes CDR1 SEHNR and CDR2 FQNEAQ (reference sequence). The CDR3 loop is CASSLLSGGYGYTF. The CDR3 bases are TGTGCCAGCAGCTTACTCTCGGGAGGCTATGGCTACACCTTC.

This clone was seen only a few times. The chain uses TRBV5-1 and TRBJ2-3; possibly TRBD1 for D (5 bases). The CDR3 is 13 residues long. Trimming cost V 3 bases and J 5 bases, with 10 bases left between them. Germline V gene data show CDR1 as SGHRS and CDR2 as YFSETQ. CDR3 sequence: CASSSFRGDTQYF. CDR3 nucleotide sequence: TGCGCCAGCAGCTCCTTTAGGGGAGATACGCAGTATTTT.